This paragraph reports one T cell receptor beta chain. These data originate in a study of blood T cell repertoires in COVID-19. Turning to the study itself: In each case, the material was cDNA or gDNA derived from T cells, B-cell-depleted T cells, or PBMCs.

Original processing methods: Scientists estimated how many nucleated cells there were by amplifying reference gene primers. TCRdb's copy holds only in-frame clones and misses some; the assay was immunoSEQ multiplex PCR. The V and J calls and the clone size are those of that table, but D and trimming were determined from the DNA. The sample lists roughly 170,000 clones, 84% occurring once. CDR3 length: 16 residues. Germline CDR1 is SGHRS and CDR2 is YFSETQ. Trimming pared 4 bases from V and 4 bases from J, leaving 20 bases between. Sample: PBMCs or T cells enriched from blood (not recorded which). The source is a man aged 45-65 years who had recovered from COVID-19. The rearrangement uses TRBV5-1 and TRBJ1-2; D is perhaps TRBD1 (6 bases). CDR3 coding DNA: TGCGCCAGCAGCATGGGGGCCCTCACAGCTTCCTATGGCTACACCTTC. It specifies CASSMGALTASYGYTF.